Only one count was recorded for the clone carrying this T cell receptor beta chain. These data are taken from a study of control samples from healthy donors and cancer patients. Data came from immunoSEQ multiplex PCR; TCRdb stores just in-frame clones and leaves some out. The table lists under 110,000 clones, roughly 89% of them singletons, with roughly 7.7% in the top ten. The sequenced material came from blood. This clonotype originated in a man aged 25-45 years in good health.

The CDR3 nucleotides read TGCGCCAGCAGTCCCCTAATCCACCGGGACACCCTGAACACTGAAGCTTTCTTT. Translating gives CASSPLIHRDTLNTEAFF. The gene calls are TRBV4-1 and TRBJ1-1, with TRBD1 as a possible D gene (6 bases). The CDR3 sequence is 18 residues long. Germline values: CDR1 MGHRA, CDR2 YSYEKL. V was pared by 6 bases and J by 0 bases, with 23 bases between.